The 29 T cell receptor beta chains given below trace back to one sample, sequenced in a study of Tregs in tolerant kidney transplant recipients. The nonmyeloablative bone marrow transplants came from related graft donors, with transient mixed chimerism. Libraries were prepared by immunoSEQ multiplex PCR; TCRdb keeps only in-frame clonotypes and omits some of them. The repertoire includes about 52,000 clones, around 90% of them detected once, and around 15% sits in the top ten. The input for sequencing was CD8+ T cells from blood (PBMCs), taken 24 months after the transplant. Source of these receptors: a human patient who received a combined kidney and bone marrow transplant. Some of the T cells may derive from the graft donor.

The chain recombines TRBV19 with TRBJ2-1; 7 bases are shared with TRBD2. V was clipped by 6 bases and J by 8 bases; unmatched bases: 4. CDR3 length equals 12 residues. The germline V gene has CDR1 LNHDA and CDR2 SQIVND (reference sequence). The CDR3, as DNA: TGTGCCAGTAGCCATGCGGGGGATGAGCAGTTCTTC. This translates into CASSHAGDEQFF.

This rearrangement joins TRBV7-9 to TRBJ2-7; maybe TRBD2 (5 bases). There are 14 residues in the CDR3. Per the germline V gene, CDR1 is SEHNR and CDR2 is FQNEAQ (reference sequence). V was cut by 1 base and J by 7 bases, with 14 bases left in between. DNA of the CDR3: TGTGCCAGCAGCTTAGTTACAGCCCCGGGGGAGCAGTACTTC. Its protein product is CASSLVTAPGEQYF. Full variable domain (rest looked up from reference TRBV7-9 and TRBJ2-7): DTGVSQNPRHKITKRGQNVTFRCDPISEHNRLYWYRQTLGQGPEFLTYFQNEAQLEKSRLLSDRFSAERPKGSFSTLEIQRTEQGDSAMYLCASSLVTAPGEQYFGPGTRLTVT.

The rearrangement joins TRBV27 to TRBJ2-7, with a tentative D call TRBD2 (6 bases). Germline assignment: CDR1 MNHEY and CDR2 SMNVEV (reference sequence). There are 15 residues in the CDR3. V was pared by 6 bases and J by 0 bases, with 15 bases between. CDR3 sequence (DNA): TGTGCCAGCAGCCTAGGGGCCGGGAGCTCCTACGAGCAGTACTTC. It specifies CASSLGAGSSYEQYF.

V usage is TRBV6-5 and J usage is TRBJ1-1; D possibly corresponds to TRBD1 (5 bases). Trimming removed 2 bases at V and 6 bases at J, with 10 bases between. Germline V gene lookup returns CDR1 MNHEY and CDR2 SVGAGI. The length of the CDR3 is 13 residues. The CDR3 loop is CASSYPGGAEAFF. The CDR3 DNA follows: TGTGCCAGCAGTTACCCGGGGGGGGCTGAAGCTTTCTTT.

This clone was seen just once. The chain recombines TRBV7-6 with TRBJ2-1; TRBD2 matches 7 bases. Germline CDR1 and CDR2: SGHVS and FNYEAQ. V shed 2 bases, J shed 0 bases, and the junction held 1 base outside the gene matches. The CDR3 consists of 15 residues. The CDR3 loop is CASSLTGGSYNEQFF. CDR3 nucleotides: TGTGCCAGCAGCTTAACGGGAGGCTCCTACAATGAGCAGTTCTTC.

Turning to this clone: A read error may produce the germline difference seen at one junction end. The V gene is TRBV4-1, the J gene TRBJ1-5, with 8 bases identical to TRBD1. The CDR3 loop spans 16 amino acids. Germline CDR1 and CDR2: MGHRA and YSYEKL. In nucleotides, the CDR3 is TGCGCCAGCAGCCAAAGCAGGGGGCTTAGCGATCAGCCCCAGCATTTT. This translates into CASSQSRGLSDQPQHF.

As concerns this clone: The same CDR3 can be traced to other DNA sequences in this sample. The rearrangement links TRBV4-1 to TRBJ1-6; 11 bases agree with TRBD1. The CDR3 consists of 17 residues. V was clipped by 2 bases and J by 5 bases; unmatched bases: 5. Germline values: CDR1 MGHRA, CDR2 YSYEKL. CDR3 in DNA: TGCGCCAGCAGCCAACTGGACAGGGGGCTAAATAATTCACCCCTCCACTTT. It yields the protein CASSQLDRGLNNSPLHF.

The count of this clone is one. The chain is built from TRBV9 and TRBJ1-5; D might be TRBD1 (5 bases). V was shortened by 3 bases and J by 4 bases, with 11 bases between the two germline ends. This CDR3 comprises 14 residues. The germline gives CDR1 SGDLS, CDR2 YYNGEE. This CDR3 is CASSGQPDNQPQHF. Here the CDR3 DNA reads TGTGCCAGCAGCGGACAGCCCGATAATCAGCCCCAGCATTTT.

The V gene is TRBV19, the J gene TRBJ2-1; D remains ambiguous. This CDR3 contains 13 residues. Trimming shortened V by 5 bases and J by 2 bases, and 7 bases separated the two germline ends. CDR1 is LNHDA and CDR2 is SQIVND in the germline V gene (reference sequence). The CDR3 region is CASSVATYNEQFF. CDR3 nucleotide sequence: TGTGCCAGTAGTGTTGCGACCTACAATGAGCAGTTCTTC.

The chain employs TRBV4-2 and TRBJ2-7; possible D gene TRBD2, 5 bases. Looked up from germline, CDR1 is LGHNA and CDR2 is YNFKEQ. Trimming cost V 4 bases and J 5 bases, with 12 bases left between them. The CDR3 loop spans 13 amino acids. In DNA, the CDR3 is TGTGCCAGCAGCCTCACCCCGCGGGACGAGCAGTACTTC. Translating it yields CASSLTPRDEQYF.

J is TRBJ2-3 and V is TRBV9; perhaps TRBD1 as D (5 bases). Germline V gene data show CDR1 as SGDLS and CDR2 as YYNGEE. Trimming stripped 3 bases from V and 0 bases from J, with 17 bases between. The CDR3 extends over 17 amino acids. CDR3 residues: CASSDSVARASTDTQYF. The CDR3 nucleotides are TGTGCCAGCAGCGACAGCGTAGCCAGGGCTAGCACAGATACGCAGTATTTT.

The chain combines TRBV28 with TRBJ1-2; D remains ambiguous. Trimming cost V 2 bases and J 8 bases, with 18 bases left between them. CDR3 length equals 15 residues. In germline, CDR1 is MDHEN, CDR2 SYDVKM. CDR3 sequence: CASSLAERLTNGYTF. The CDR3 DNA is TGTGCCAGCAGTTTAGCTGAGCGACTTACCAACGGCTACACCTTC.

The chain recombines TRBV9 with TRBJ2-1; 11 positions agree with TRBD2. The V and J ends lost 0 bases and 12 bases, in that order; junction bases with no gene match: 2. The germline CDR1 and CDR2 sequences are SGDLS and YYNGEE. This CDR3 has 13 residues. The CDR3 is CASSVVSGGAQFF. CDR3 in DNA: TGTGCCAGCAGCGTAGTTAGCGGGGGGGCGCAGTTCTTC.

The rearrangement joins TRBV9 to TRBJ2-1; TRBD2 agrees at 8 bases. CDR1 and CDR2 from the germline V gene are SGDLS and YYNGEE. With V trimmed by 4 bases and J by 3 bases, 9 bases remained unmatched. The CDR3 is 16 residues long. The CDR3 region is CASSPDELAVYNEQFF. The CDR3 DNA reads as TGTGCCAGCAGCCCCGACGAACTAGCGGTCTACAATGAGCAGTTCTTC.

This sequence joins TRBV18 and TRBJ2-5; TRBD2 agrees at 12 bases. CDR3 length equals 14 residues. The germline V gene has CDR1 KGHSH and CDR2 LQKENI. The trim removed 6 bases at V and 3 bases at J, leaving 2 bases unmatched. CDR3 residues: CASSRLAGEETQYF. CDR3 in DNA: TGTGCCAGCTCGCGACTAGCGGGAGAAGAGACCCAGTACTTC.

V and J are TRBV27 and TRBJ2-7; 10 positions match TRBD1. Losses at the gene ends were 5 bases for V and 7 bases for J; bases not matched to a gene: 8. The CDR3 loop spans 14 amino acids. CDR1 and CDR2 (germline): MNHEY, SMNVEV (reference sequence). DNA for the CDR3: TGTGCCAGCAGTCCGGGACAGGGGTTTTTAGAGCAGTACTTC. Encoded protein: CASSPGQGFLEQYF.

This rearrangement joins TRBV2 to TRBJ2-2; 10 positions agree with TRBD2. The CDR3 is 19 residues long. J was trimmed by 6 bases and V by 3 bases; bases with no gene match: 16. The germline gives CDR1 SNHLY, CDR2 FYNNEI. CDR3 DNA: TGTGCCAGCAGTGATCTACGTGGTAGCGGGAGGAGTAGGGCCGGGGAGCTGTTTTTT. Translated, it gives CASSDLRGSGRSRAGELFF.

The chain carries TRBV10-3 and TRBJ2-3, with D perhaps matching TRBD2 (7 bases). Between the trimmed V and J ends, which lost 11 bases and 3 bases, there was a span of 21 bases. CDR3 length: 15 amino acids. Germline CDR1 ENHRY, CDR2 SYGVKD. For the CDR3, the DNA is TGTGCCGTCTCGGGCGGGGGCCCTTCTACAGATACGCAGTATTTT. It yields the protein CAVSGGGPSTDTQYF.

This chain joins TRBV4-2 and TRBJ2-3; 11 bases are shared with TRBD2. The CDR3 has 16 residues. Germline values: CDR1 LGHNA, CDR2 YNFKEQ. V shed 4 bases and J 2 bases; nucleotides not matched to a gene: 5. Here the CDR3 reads CASSLGTSGPTDTQYF. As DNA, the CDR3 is TGTGCCAGCAGCCTCGGGACTAGCGGACCCACAGATACGCAGTATTTT.

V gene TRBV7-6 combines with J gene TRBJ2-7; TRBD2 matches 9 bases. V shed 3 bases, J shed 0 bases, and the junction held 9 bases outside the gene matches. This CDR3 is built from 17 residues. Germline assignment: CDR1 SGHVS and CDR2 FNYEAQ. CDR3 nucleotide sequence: TGTGCCAGCAGCTTTGGTGCGGGAGGGTCAACCTCCTACGAGCAGTACTTC. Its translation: CASSFGAGGSTSYEQYF.

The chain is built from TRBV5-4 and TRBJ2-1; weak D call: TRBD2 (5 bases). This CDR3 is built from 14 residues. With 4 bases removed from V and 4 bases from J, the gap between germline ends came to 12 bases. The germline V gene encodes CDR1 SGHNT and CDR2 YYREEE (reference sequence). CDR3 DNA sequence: TGTGCCAGCAGCGGGTCGGACTCATACAATGAGCAGTTCTTC. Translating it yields CASSGSDSYNEQFF. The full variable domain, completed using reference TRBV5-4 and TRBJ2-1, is ETGVTQSPTHLIKTRGQQVTLRCSSQSGHNTVSWYQQALGQGPQFIFQYYREEENGRGNFPPRFSGLQFPNYSSELNVNALELDDSALYLCASSGSDSYNEQFFGPGTRLTVL.

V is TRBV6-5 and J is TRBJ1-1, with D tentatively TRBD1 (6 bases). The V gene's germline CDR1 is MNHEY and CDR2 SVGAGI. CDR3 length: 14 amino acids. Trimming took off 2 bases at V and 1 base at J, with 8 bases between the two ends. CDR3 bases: TGTGCCAGCAGTTACCGGACAGCGAACACTGAAGCTTTCTTT. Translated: CASSYRTANTEAFF.

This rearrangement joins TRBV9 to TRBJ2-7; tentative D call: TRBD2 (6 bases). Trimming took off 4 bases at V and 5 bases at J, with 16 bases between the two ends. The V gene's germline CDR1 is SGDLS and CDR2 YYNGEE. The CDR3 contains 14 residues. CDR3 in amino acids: CASSKWGSGDEQYF. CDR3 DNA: TGTGCCAGCAGCAAGTGGGGATCGGGGGACGAGCAGTACTTC.

CDR3 in DNA: TGTGCCAGCAGTGAAGACTCACGATACAATGAGCAGTTCTTC. This gives the protein CASSEDSRYNEQFF. The V call is TRBV6-5, the J call TRBJ2-1, with unresolved D. This CDR3 is 14 amino acids long. The germline V gene has CDR1 MNHEY and CDR2 SVGAGI. Trimming cost V 5 bases and J 4 bases, with 12 bases left between them.

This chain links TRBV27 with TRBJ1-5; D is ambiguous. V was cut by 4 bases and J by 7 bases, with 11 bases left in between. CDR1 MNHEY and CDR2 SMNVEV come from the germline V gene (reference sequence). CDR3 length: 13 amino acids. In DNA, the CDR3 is TGTGCCAGCAGTTGGGGAGTGTCACAGCCCCAGCATTTT. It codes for CASSWGVSQPQHF.

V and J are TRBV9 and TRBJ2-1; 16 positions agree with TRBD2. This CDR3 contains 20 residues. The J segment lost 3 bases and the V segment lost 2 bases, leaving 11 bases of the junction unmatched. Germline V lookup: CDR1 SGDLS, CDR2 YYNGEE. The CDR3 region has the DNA TGTGCCAGCAGCGTCATGGGGGGACTAGCGGGGGGGCCTCTCTACAATGAGCAGTTCTTC. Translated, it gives CASSVMGGLAGGPLYNEQFF.

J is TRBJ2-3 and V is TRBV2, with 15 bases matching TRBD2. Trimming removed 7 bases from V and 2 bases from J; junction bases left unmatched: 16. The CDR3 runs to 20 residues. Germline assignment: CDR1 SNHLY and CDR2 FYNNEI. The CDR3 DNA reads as TGTGCCAGCACACGCCGTCCCGGGACTAGCGGGGGGCGGGCCACAGATACGCAGTATTTT. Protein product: CASTRRPGTSGGRATDTQYF. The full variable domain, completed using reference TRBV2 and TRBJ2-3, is EPEVTQTPSHQVTQMGQEVILRCVPISNHLYFYWYRQILGQKVEFLVSFYNNEISEKSEIFDDQFSVERPDGSNFTLKIRSTKLEDSAMYFCASTRRPGTSGGRATDTQYFGPGTRLTVL.

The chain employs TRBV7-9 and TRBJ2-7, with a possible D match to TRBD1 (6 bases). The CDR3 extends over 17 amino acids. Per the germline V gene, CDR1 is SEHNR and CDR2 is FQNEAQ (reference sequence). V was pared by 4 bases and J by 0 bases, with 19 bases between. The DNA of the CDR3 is TGTGCCAGCAGCTCAGGAGGAAAGGCGGACAGCTCCTACGAGCAGTACTTC. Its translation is CASSSGGKADSSYEQYF.

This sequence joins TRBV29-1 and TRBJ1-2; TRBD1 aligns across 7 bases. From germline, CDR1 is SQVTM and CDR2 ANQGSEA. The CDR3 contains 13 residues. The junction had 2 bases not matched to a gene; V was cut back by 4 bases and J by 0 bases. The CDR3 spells CSVAGQSNYGYTF. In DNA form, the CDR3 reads TGCAGCGTTGCGGGACAGTCTAACTATGGCTACACCTTC.